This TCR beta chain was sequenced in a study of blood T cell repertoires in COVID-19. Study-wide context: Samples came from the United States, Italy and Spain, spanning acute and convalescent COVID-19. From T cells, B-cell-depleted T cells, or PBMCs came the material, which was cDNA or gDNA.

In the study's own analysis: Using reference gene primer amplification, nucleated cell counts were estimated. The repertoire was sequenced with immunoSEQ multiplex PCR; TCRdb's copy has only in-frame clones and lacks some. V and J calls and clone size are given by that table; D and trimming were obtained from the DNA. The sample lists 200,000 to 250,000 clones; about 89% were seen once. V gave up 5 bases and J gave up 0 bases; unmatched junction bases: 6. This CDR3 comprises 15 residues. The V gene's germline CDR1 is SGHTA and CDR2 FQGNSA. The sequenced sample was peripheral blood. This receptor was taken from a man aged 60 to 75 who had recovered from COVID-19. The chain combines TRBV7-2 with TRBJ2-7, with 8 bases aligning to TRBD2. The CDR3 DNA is TGTGCCAGCAGCGTTAGCGGGACCAGCTCCTACGAGCAGTACTTC. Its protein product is CASSVSGTSSYEQYF.